The 9 T cell receptor beta chains in this list originate from one sample, sequenced in a study of T-cell reconstitution after alpha-beta-depleted transplantation in children. Preparation of the TCRbeta library involved a method that used unique molecular identifiers. TCRdb re-analysed the PCR reads in MiXCR, keeping a single row per CDR3 protein. Of 230,000 or so distinct CDR3 sequences detected, 9.7% appear once; the ten largest clones hold approximately 4.7%. Sequencing was performed on PBMCs from the stem cell graft donor, taken from the stem cell graft. The receptor source for this set is a human donor who donated a stem cell graft to a child with SCID.

This clonotype was observed many times. This rearrangement joins TRBV28 to TRBJ1-5, with D hard to call. This CDR3 contains 13 residues. CDR1 is MDHEN and CDR2 is SYDVKM in the germline V gene. V was trimmed by 3 bases and J by 5 bases, leaving 8 bases between them. CDR3 nucleotides: TGTGCCAGCAGTTTCAGGAGGTATCAGCCCCAGCATTTT. Translating it yields CASSFRRYQPQHF.

This clonotype appeared many times. The genes are TRBV4-1 and TRBJ2-3; the match to TRBD2 covers 10 bases. The CDR3 contains 18 residues. Trimming cost V 2 bases and J 0 bases; bases outside gene matches: 8. Germline V gene data show CDR1 as MGHRA and CDR2 as YSYEKL. The CDR3 coding sequence is TGCGCCAGCAGCCAACCACTAGCGGGGTTTACTAGCACAGATACGCAGTATTTT. Translation: CASSQPLAGFTSTDTQYF.

This clonotype appeared many times. The V gene is TRBV20-1, the J gene TRBJ2-1, with TRBD1 matching over 7 bases. In germline, CDR1 is DFQATT, CDR2 SNEGSKA (reference sequence). The ends lost 0 bases at V and 7 bases at J; junction bases unmatched: 3. The CDR3 has 13 amino acids. Here the CDR3 reads CSARDLRGNEQFF. DNA for the CDR3: TGCAGTGCTAGAGATCTCAGGGGGAATGAGCAGTTCTTC.

This clonotype was recorded many times. The chain uses TRBV9 and TRBJ2-1; 11 bases line up with TRBD2. Germline trimming cut 0 bases from V and 7 bases from J; bases unmatched to any gene: 12. This CDR3 spans 18 amino acids. CDR1 and CDR2 from the germline V gene are SGDLS and YYNGEE. DNA for the CDR3: TGTGCCAGCAGCGTAGAGGGATTAGCGGGGGGGCCGCGGAATGAGCAGTTCTTC. It translates to CASSVEGLAGGPRNEQFF.

In its sample, this clonotype was seen many times. The rearrangement joins TRBV4-3 to TRBJ2-3, with TRBD1 identical over 7 bases. CDR3 length: 17 amino acids. Germline lookup yields CDR1 LGHNA and CDR2 YSLEER. The junction had 8 bases not matched to a gene; V was cut back by 1 base and J by 1 base. CDR3 sequence (DNA): TGCGCCAGCAGCCAAGCGTTAGGGGGCGCGGGCACAGATACGCAGTATTTT. Encoded protein: CASSQALGGAGTDTQYF.

This clonotype was detected many times. The chain carries TRBV11-2 and TRBJ2-1, with TRBD2 identical over 12 bases. The CDR3 covers 20 residues. V shed 4 bases and J 3 bases; nucleotides not matched to a gene: 16. Germline CDR1 SGHAT, CDR2 FQNNGV. The CDR3 loop is CASSSFNSLTSGGYYNEQFF. In DNA form, the CDR3 reads TGTGCCAGCAGCTCTTTCAACAGTCTAACTAGCGGGGGGTACTACAATGAGCAGTTCTTC. The variable domain in full, completed from reference TRBV11-2 and TRBJ2-1, reads EAGVAQSPRYKIIEKRQSVAFWCNPISGHATLYWYQQILGQGPKLLIQFQNNGVVDDSQLPKDRFSAERLKGVDSTLKIQPAKLEDSAVYLCASSSFNSLTSGGYYNEQFFGPGTRLTVL.

In its sample, this clonotype was seen many times. The V call is TRBV6-5, the J call TRBJ2-1, with TRBD1 as a possible D gene (6 bases). Per germline, CDR1 MNHEY and CDR2 SVGAGI. Trimming stripped 6 bases from V and 0 bases from J, with 12 bases between. The CDR3 loop spans 15 amino acids. CDR3 region: CASSAGTPSYNEQFF. The CDR3 bases are TGTGCCAGCAGCGCCGGGACACCCTCCTACAATGAGCAGTTCTTC.

Ten or more counts support this clonotype. CDR3 sequence: CASSLRRGRGQPQHF. The DNA of the CDR3 is TGTGCCAGCAGTTTAAGACGAGGACGGGGTCAGCCCCAGCATTTT. This chain uses TRBV12-3 or TRBV12-4 with TRBJ1-5; no reliable D call. V was cut by 2 bases and J by 6 bases, with 14 bases left in between. This CDR3 is 15 amino acids long.

In this sample, this clonotype turned up a few times. The rearrangement uses TRBV27 and TRBJ2-6; 7 bases fit TRBD1. The CDR3 extends over 18 amino acids. Germline assignment: CDR1 MNHEY and CDR2 SMNVEV (reference sequence). The V segment lost 6 bases and the J segment 4 bases; nucleotides outside the gene matches: 15. The CDR3 loop is CASRKDRPFLAGANVLTF. The CDR3 DNA reads TGTGCCAGCAGGAAGGACAGGCCCTTCTTGGCGGGGGCCAACGTCCTGACTTTC.